This T cell receptor beta chain was sequenced in a study of blood T cell repertoires in COVID-19. Germline CDR1 is SGHTA and CDR2 is FQGNSA. This CDR3 contains 17 residues. Trimming stripped 3 bases from V and 0 bases from J, with 15 bases between. Clones were read by immunoSEQ multiplex PCR, and TCRdb kept only the in-frame ones, dropping some. The sample includes under 14,000 clones, 65% to 90% of them seen just once. There are a few counts of this clone. This receptor was taken from an older man with active COVID-19. The J gene is TRBJ1-3, the V gene TRBV7-2; D not resolved. Input material: peripheral blood. Written as DNA, the CDR3 is TGTGCCAGCAGCTTTCTTTCCAACCCTACCTCTGGAAACACCATATATTTT. Translating gives CASSFLSNPTSGNTIYF.